This T cell receptor beta chain was sequenced in a study of T cells after yellow fever vaccination (dated by TCRdb to about 2019). For the study in its entirety: The SMART-Seq v4 Ultra Low Input RNA kit was used to prepare libraries from fractions with low cell numbers. The cohort comprised two healthy male donors, one aged 18 to 29 and one aged 30 to 40 years. Blood was collected at multiple timepoints before and after primary and secondary immunization, and bulk PBMC replicates and cell subsets were isolated. To follow T-cell clones before and after primary and booster YFV17D yellow fever vaccination, bulk TCR alpha and beta repertoires were sequenced over time.

TCRdb names Illumina NovaSeq 6000 as the instrument used. Synthesis of TCR cDNA relied on 5'RACE template switching, a step that introduced a universal primer site along with unique molecular identifiers. Priming for cDNA synthesis came from both the TCR alpha and TCR beta constant segments. Library amplification involved two PCR steps, and the second step added sample barcodes and sequencing adapters. Sequencing of the libraries was done on either Illumina HiSeq 2500 (2x100 bp) or NovaSeq (2x150 bp). The source study handled its data this way. MIGEC handled demultiplexing of reads and collapsing into UMI consensus sequences, while MiXCR performed V(D)J alignment. Vaccine-responding clonotypes were identified with edgeR using replicate PBMC samples, with FDR below 0.01 and a log2 fold change above 5 up to day 15 being required. Each bulk clonotype received a CD4 or CD8 identity based on whether the sequenced CD4 or CD8 repertoire contained that clonotype at higher abundance. In TCRdb, the public reads were trimmed at Q25 with fastp and aligned with MiXCR, with productive beta chains retained. Rows with one shared CDR3 protein collapse into an entry with the most common genes and DNA. TCRdb's processing, not the study's, gives the V and J calls here. Within this sample are some 350,000 distinct CDR3 sequences, with approximately 3.9% of them counted one time only. The ten most abundant clones make up 24% of the sample.

The germline V gene specifies SGHRS as CDR1 and YFSETQ as CDR2. V and J are truncated by 4 bases and 6 bases respectively, leaving an intervening sequence of 13 bases. From its cysteine to its phenylalanine, the CDR3 spans 14 amino acids. Only the CDR3 portion is preserved as DNA: 42 bases, with reading frame beginning at the first base. Interpreted using the paper, the treatment or condition label stands for: live attenuated yellow fever vaccine strain. At every blood-draw timepoint, two biological replicates of bulk PBMCs were collected. A standard Ficoll-Paque protocol was used to isolate PBMCs from peripheral blood. TriZol was used to extract RNA from bulk PBMCs, from CD4 and CD8 fractions, and from dextramer-positive and dextramer-negative fractions. About this clonotype itself: Its antigen is still unknown. No base quality values were provided; no much bigger clone lies one nucleotide off.

Results the study describes overall, beyond this receptor: The secondary T-cell response was found to be weaker but faster than the primary response, with a peak reached on day 5 rather than on day 15. A small share of clonotypes occurred in both CD4 and CD8 compartments, likely arising from convergent recombination. Computational filtering was needed because FACS-sorted repertoires could contain abundant contaminating clonotypes from the bulk population. Most clones expanded after primary vaccination were re-detected after the booster (about 96% of CD4 and more than 70% of CD8), suggesting broad memory maintenance. Because the study included only a couple of donors, the extent to which the findings can be generalized is limited.

This sample comprised PBMCs, obtained 5 days after the yellow fever booster vaccination. The sequence came from a young man who received the YFV17D yellow fever vaccine. The V gene is TRBV5-1 and the J gene is TRBJ2-2; no confident D gene assignment can be made. Here is the DNA: TGCGCCAGCAGCCTGGACGTAGGACCCGGGGAGCTGTTTTTT. Its protein product is CASSLDVGPGELFF.